The rows below give T cell receptor beta chains drawn from one sample of a study of blood T cell repertoires in COVID-19. Using immunoSEQ multiplex PCR, the repertoire was profiled, and TCRdb retains in-frame clones only, with some absent. The sample shows about 68,000 clones, 65% to 90% of them seen only once. Sequences were obtained from peripheral blood. These receptor sequences come from a man aged 45-65 years with acute or convalescent COVID-19. Both conserved end residues are part of each CDR3. The D gene is left open where the match is weak. Clone size is stated in some rows and not others, as once, few, many or a class when expanded.

TRBV24-1	TRBJ2-3	-	-	CATDLGGGSDTQYF	TGTGCCACCGACCTAGGGGGGGGATCAGATACGCAGTATTTT
TRBV10-1	TRBJ2-5	TRBD2	-	CASSGLAGQETQYF	TGCGCCAGCAGCGGACTAGCGGGGCAAGAGACCCAGTACTTC
TRBV3-1/TRBV3-2	TRBJ1-2	-	-	CASSLGTGGYGYTF	TGTGCCAGCAGCCTTGGGACCGGGGGCTATGGCTACACCTTC
TRBV6-5	TRBJ1-2	-	-	CASRNSGQAYGYTF	TGTGCCAGCAGGAACTCGGGACAAGCCTATGGCTACACCTTC
TRBV29-1	TRBJ2-7	TRBD2	-	CSVAGTSGYEQYF	TGCAGCGTTGCCGGGACTAGCGGGTACGAGCAGTACTTC
TRBV7-9	TRBJ1-2	-	-	CASSQGLWGYTF	TGTGCCAGCAGCCAGGGACTTTGGGGCTACACCTTC
TRBV20-1	TRBJ2-1	-	few	CSASETRDNEQFF	TGCAGTGCTAGTGAAACTCGGGACAATGAGCAGTTCTTC
TRBV19	TRBJ2-1	TRBD1	-	CASSIGQGWALSYNEQFF	TGTGCCAGTAGTATTGGACAGGGATGGGCGTTGTCCTACAATGAGCAGTTCTTC
TRBV19	TRBJ1-6	-	-	CASTDVAAGHSPLHF	TGTGCCAGTACGGATGTCGCTGCAGGGCATTCACCCCTCCACTTT
TRBV13	TRBJ2-1	-	-	CASSTQEWTAEQFF	TGTGCCAGCAGCACACAGGAATGGACGGCTGAGCAGTTCTTC
TRBV6-5	TRBJ1-2	TRBD1	-	CASSRQGVPYGYTF	TGTGCCAGCAGTAGGCAGGGGGTGCCATATGGCTACACCTTC
TRBV11-3	TRBJ2-3	-	-	CASSFRDTQYF	TGTGCCAGCAGCTTCAGGGATACGCAGTATTTT
TRBV7-6	TRBJ1-2	TRBD1	-	CASSLAFTGAYRPNGYTF	TGTGCCAGCAGCTTAGCATTCACAGGGGCGTACCGTCCCAATGGCTACACCTTC
TRBV15	TRBJ1-6	TRBD1	-	CATSSRDRVNSPLHF	TGTGCCACCAGCAGTCGGGACAGGGTAAATTCACCCCTCCACTTT
TRBV13	TRBJ2-5	TRBD1	-	CASSLEDTGDETQYF	TGTGCCAGCAGCTTAGAGGATACAGGGGATGAGACCCAGTACTTC
TRBV29-1	TRBJ2-1	-	once	CSVETGTQQFF	TGCAGCGTTGAAACGGGAACCCAGCAGTTCTTC
TRBV2	TRBJ2-6	-	-	CASSVSPAVGANVLTF	TGTGCCAGCAGTGTGTCCCCCGCGGTTGGGGCCAACGTCCTGACTTTC
TRBV2	TRBJ1-1	TRBD1	-	CASKGTGMNTEAFF	TGTGCCAGCAAAGGGACAGGGATGAACACTGAAGCTTTCTTT
TRBV3-1/TRBV3-2	TRBJ2-5	TRBD2	-	CASSPLGKGTSRETQYF	TGTGCCAGCAGCCCTCTCGGCAAGGGGACTAGCAGGGAGACCCAGTACTTC
TRBV7-2	TRBJ2-5	-	-	CASSTLTSGTQYF	TGTGCCAGCAGCACCTTGACATCCGGGACCCAGTACTTC
TRBV6-5	TRBJ2-2	-	few	CASSWGPTGELFF	TGTGCCAGCAGTTGGGGGCCCACCGGGGAGCTGTTTTTT
TRBV6-1	TRBJ2-1	TRBD1	-	CASRTGGRYNEQFF	TGTGCCAGCAGGACAGGGGGCAGGTACAATGAGCAGTTCTTC
TRBV29-1	TRBJ2-1	-	-	CSGQINEQFF	TGCAGCGGTCAGATAAATGAGCAGTTCTTC
TRBV9	TRBJ2-3	TRBD2	once	CASSVTSGGGSDTQYF	TGTGCCAGCAGCGTAACCAGCGGGGGGGGTTCAGATACGCAGTATTTT
TRBV2	TRBJ2-1	TRBD2	-	CASRTSGEFQLGEQFF	TGTGCCAGCAGGACTAGCGGGGAGTTTCAGCTCGGTGAGCAGTTCTTC
TRBV4-1	TRBJ1-1	-	-	CASSPIHTGNTEAFF	TGCGCCAGCAGCCCGATACACACAGGGAACACTGAAGCTTTCTTT
TRBV5-1	TRBJ2-2	-	-	CASSLGGSTGELFF	TGCGCCAGCAGCTTGGGCGGCAGCACCGGGGAGCTGTTTTTT
TRBV29-1	TRBJ1-1	-	-	CSATKGVSTEAFF	TGCAGCGCTACAAAAGGGGTTAGCACTGAAGCTTTCTTT
TRBV11-3	TRBJ1-6	TRBD1	-	CASSRGGPNSPLHF	TGTGCCAGCAGCCGAGGGGGCCCTAATTCACCCCTCCACTTT